This T cell receptor beta chain is drawn from a study of STAT5B mutations in CD4+ large granular lymphocyte leukemia. General study findings and limits: Data were not HLA-matched across samples. No patients shared main leukemic clonotypes, though roughly 27% appeared at low frequency elsewhere.

Comment on this clone: Its target is unknown.

This CDR3 has 14 amino acids. CDR1 MNHNS and CDR2 SASEGT come from the germline V gene. V was pared by 10 bases and J by 2 bases, with 7 bases of the junction left unmatched. Assay: immunoSEQ multiplex PCR; the TCRdb copy retains only in-frame clones and omits some. The repertoire holds 20,000 to 25,000 clones, with approximately 80% as singletons. The V call is TRBV6-1, the J call TRBJ2-1; 8 bases fit TRBD2. Source material: CD4+ T cells from blood buffy coats. The source is a human donor in good health. The CDR3: CAILTSGPYNEQFF. CDR3 DNA sequence: TGTGCCATCTTAACTAGCGGTCCCTACAATGAGCAGTTCTTC.